In this sample, the clone carrying this T cell receptor (beta chain) turned up a few times. V was shortened by 0 bases and J by 4 bases, with 9 bases between the two germline ends. The CDR3 spans 15 residues. The sample comes from a study of human T cells and chemical hapten exposure. As for the study in general: TCR yields per sample varied mostly from small pooled library volume differences.

The library attached unique molecular identifiers to individual cDNA molecules. One entry per CDR3 protein, called by TCRdb with MiXCR from the RACE reads. The table includes about 380,000 distinct CDR3 sequences, about 6.9% detected once. The time point was: patch test 2, 6 weeks after DPC sensitization. The treatment here: therapeutic diphenylcyclopropenone sensitization with weekly scalp DPC. Prior to each patch test being applied, blood was drawn. It was unfractionated whole blood from which total RNA was extracted. This sample comprised whole blood, obtained in connection with sensitization to the hapten diphenylcyclopropenone (DPC). The chain uses TRBV12-3 or TRBV12-4 and TRBJ2-2; no definite D call. This TCR derives from a young woman with alopecia areata. Some clones in this sample may be carry-over from other donors' samples. The CDR3 DNA reads TGTGCCAGCAGTTTAGCTCCGGCCCGCACCGGGGAGCTGTTTTTT. Translation gives CASSLAPARTGELFF.